The 16 T cell receptor beta chains given below trace back to one sample, sequenced in a study of regulatory T cells in long-lasting Graves disease. Noted time point: newly diagnosed GD, antithyroid drugs for less than 3 months. From PBMCs, RNA was extracted and then used to make the TCR library. Library construction for TCR beta used iRepertoire HTBI primers and Arm-PCR of CDR3 regions. TCRdb reprocessed the multiplex PCR reads with MiXCR, giving one entry per CDR3 protein. The data hold roughly 350,000 distinct CDR3 sequences, with over 15% observed a single time. The sample was also reused in another study, on T cells in Graves' hyperthyroidism and ophthalmopathy.

Sequencing used peripheral blood mononuclear cells (PBMCs), obtained at new diagnosis, from a patient treated with antithyroid drugs. These receptor sequences come from a man between 40 and 49 years old with Graves disease.

This rearrangement joins TRBV7-9 to TRBJ2-5, with D perhaps matching TRBD1 (6 bases). The CDR3 sequence is 13 residues long. V was cut by 4 bases and J by 4 bases, with 10 bases left in between. CDR1 SEHNR and CDR2 FQNEAQ come from the germline V gene (reference sequence). This CDR3 is CASSSGHLETQYF. The CDR3 DNA sequence: TGTGCCAGCAGCTCGGGACACTTAGAGACCCAGTACTTC.

This clonotype was detected many times. The rearrangement uses TRBV6-1 and TRBJ2-7; 11 bases agree with TRBD1. CDR1 and CDR2 (germline): MNHNS, SASEGT. V shed 6 bases and J 2 bases; nucleotides not matched to a gene: 6. This CDR3 has 15 amino acids. The CDR3 DNA reads TGTGCCAGCAGAACGGACAGGGGGCCGACCTACGAGCAGTACTTC. Translating it yields CASRTDRGPTYEQYF.

This clonotype was seen ten or more times. The rearrangement uses TRBV12-3 or TRBV12-4 and TRBJ1-5, with D perhaps TRBD1 (5 bases). The CDR3 length is 13 residues. V was cut by 7 bases and J by 4 bases, with 11 bases left in between. CDR3 loop: CASTPRGNQPQHF. The CDR3, as DNA: TGTGCCAGCACACCCCGGGGGAATCAGCCCCAGCATTTT.

In its sample, this clonotype was seen many times. The chain employs TRBV7-2 and TRBJ2-1; 7 positions agree with TRBD2. Germline CDR1 reads SGHTA; CDR2 reads FQGNSA. The CDR3 has 16 amino acids. Unmatched junction bases numbered 2, after V lost 0 bases and J lost 0 bases. CDR3 nucleotides: TGTGCCAGCAGCTTAGCGGGGGAGGGCTCCTACAATGAGCAGTTCTTC. This translates into CASSLAGEGSYNEQFF.

This clonotype occurred many times. The rearrangement joins TRBV20-1 to TRBJ2-3; 7 nucleotides line up with TRBD2. The V gene end was trimmed by 6 bases and the J gene end by 6 bases; junction bases not matched to a gene: 12. CDR3 length: 14 amino acids. Germline CDR1 and CDR2: DFQATT and SNEGSKA (reference sequence). CDR3 bases: TGCAGTGCCGAGAGCCGACTAGCCGGTGATACGCAGTATTTT. Protein sequence: CSAESRLAGDTQYF.

CDR3 region: CAFSPGAGNTIYF. The CDR3 DNA sequence: TGCGCCTTCTCGCCAGGGGCTGGAAACACCATATATTTT. This chain connects TRBV10-1 to TRBJ1-3; D is possibly TRBD1 (6 bases). This CDR3 contains 13 residues. V was cut by 11 bases and J by 2 bases, with 13 bases left in between. The germline V gene encodes CDR1 WNHNN and CDR2 SYGVQD (reference sequence).

The sample holds many counts of this clonotype. The V and J genes are TRBV28 and TRBJ2-7; D ambiguous. Trimming left V 5 bases short and J 2 bases short, with 10 bases between. The CDR3 consists of 13 residues. The germline V gene has CDR1 MDHEN and CDR2 SYDVKM. In DNA, the CDR3 is TGTGCCAGCAGTCGACTGACTGCCTACGAGCAGTACTTC. Amino acid sequence: CASSRLTAYEQYF. Together with reference TRBV28 and TRBJ2-7, the CDR3 gives the full variable domain: DVKVTQSSRYLVKRTGEKVFLECVQDMDHENMFWYRQDPGLGLRLIYFSYDVKMKEKGDIPEGYSVSREKKERFSLILESASTNQTSMYLCASSRLTAYEQYFGPGTRLTVT.

Comments on this clonotype: A read error is possible here, since a much larger clone lies one base away. The chain links TRBV4-1 to TRBJ1-3; 9 bases are shared with TRBD1. The V gene's germline CDR1 is MGHRA and CDR2 YSYEKL. The CDR3 covers 15 residues. CDR3 loop: CASSQRTGDGNIIYF. The CDR3 bases are TGCGCCAGCAGCCAGAGGACAGGGGATGGAAACATCATATATTTT.

Many counts were recorded for this clonotype. CDR3 in DNA: TGCGCCAGCAGCTTGGTAGAGGGTGGCGAGCAGTACTTC. It translates to CASSLVEGGEQYF. The chain uses TRBV5-1 and TRBJ2-7, with TRBD2 as a possible D gene (5 bases). V was pared by 0 bases and J by 6 bases, with 10 bases between. The CDR3 contains 13 residues. The germline gives CDR1 SGHRS, CDR2 YFSETQ.

This clonotype has at least ten counts. In nucleotides, the CDR3 is TGTGCCAGCAGTTACGCGGCTAGCGGGGGGACCCCTTCTCGCGATGAGCAGTTCTTC. This codes for CASSYAASGGTPSRDEQFF. The rearrangement links TRBV6-5 to TRBJ2-1; 11 bases map to TRBD2. With V trimmed by 2 bases and J by 8 bases, 17 bases remained unmatched. Germline lookup yields CDR1 MNHEY and CDR2 SVGAGI. This CDR3 is 19 amino acids long.

The J gene is TRBJ1-2, the V gene TRBV4-1; no definite D call. Trimming shortened V by 0 bases and J by 6 bases, and 20 bases separated the two germline ends. This CDR3 has 17 amino acids. Germline loops: CDR1 MGHRA, CDR2 YSYEKL. CDR3 sequence reads: CASSQDPMSGPKDGYTF. The CDR3 DNA is TGCGCCAGCAGCCAAGATCCTATGTCTGGGCCTAAGGATGGCTACACCTTC.

The sample holds many counts of this clonotype. This CDR3 is CASSREGAEAYEQYF. In DNA, the CDR3 is TGTGCCAGCAGCCGCGAAGGGGCGGAAGCCTACGAGCAGTACTTC. The chain has TRBV12-3 or TRBV12-4 and TRBJ2-7; perhaps TRBD1 as D (5 bases). This CDR3 region has 15 residues. V shed 6 bases and J shed 2 bases, with 17 bases lying between them.

This clonotype occurred many times. The rearrangement links TRBV5-8 to TRBJ2-4, with D perhaps TRBD2 (5 bases). The CDR3 consists of 14 residues. Between the trimmed V and J ends, which lost 4 bases and 6 bases, there was a span of 14 bases. Germline V CDR1 and CDR2: SGHTS, YDEGEE. The CDR3 nucleotides are TGTGCCAGCAGCCCACTAGTCGACGGAAACATTCAGTACTTC. Translated: CASSPLVDGNIQYF.

This clonotype was counted a few times. The rearrangement joins TRBV6-4 to TRBJ2-2; possibly TRBD2 for D (5 bases). Germline CDR1 reads MRHNA; CDR2 reads SNTAGT. The V end lost 3 bases, the J end lost 3 bases, and 5 bases lay between the germline ends. The CDR3 spans 13 residues. The DNA of the CDR3 is TGTGCCAGCAGTGATAGCGACACCGGGGAGCTGTTTTTT. It is translated as CASSDSDTGELFF.

This chain uses TRBV9 with TRBJ2-1; 7 bases agree with TRBD2. CDR1 and CDR2 (germline): SGDLS, YYNGEE. The CDR3 sequence is 16 residues long. The V gene end was trimmed by 3 bases and the J gene end by 0 bases; junction bases not matched to a gene: 6. The CDR3 loop reads CASSADGGTSYNEQFF. The DNA of the CDR3 is TGTGCCAGCAGCGCCGACGGGGGGACCTCCTACAATGAGCAGTTCTTC.

The chain recombines TRBV27 with TRBJ1-5, with 9 bases identical to TRBD1. This CDR3 is 15 amino acids long. Germline V gene data show CDR1 as MNHEY and CDR2 as SMNVEV (reference sequence). V shed 7 bases and J 2 bases; nucleotides not matched to a gene: 6. The CDR3 sequence: CASKEQGAGNQPQHF. CDR3 bases: TGTGCCAGCAAAGAACAGGGGGCTGGCAATCAGCCCCAGCATTTT.